This TCR beta chain appears in the sequencing data of a study of PD-1 and CTLA-4 blockade in melanoma. CDR1 and CDR2 (germline): LNHDA, SQIVND (reference sequence). The germline V and J ends were trimmed by 2 bases and 1 base, with 9 bases remaining between them. The CDR3 sequence is 14 residues long. There are a few counts of this clone. Sequenced by immunoSEQ multiplex PCR; TCRdb stores in-frame clones only, minus some. This sample has tens of thousands of clones, with about 91% found just once. The gene calls are TRBV19 and TRBJ2-7; no definite D call. This receptor was identified in a human donor with melanoma. Sample: CD8+ T cells from peripheral blood, taken before anti-PD-1 treatment. For the CDR3, the DNA is TGTGCCAGTAGTATACAACAGAAATCCTACGAGCAGTACTTC. Protein product: CASSIQQKSYEQYF.